This TCR beta chain was observed in a study of regulatory T cells in long-lasting Graves disease. Researchers made TCR beta libraries by using iRepertoire HTBI primers and running Arm-PCR on CDR3 regions. In TCRdb, the multiplex PCR reads were re-called with MiXCR into one record per CDR3 protein. The profile covers hundreds of thousands of distinct CDR3 sequences, with roughly 13% appearing a single time and over 7.5% taken by the ten largest. The study, taken as a whole, reports: Lower TCR diversity was seen in persistent Graves' patients than in newly diagnosed ones. Small sample size may have lowered accuracy.

Described time point: newly diagnosed GD, antithyroid drugs for less than 3 months. PBMC RNA served as the TCR library source. This clonotype appeared a few times. No antigen is known for it. These data also featured in a second study, about T cells in Graves' hyperthyroidism and ophthalmopathy. That paper adds: A set of HTBI primers served as the primers for a first-round RT-PCR of the TCR CDR3.

The sequencing here drew on peripheral blood mononuclear cells (PBMCs), taken at new diagnosis, from a patient treated with antithyroid drugs. This receptor was taken from a man aged 25-40 years with Graves disease.

The CDR3 reads CASSSERGQEDGYTF. CDR3 nucleotides: TGTGCCAGCAGCTCAGAGAGGGGACAGGAGGATGGCTACACCTTC. The V call is TRBV11-2, the J call TRBJ1-2, with TRBD1 matching 8 bases. The junction had 10 bases not matched to a gene; V was cut back by 4 bases and J by 6 bases. CDR3 length: 15 amino acids. Per germline, CDR1 SGHAT and CDR2 FQNNGV.